This T cell receptor (beta chain) is drawn from a study of T cells in Graves' hyperthyroidism and ophthalmopathy. With 5 bases removed from V and 3 bases from J, the gap between germline ends came to 13 bases. CDR3 length: 13 amino acids. The V gene's germline CDR1 is SQVTM and CDR2 ANQGSEA. Amplification of TCR beta CDR3 regions was performed using RNA transcripts as template. First-round RT-PCR with HTBI primers amplified the TCR CDR3 region. TCRdb independently ran MiXCR on the multiplex PCR reads; one entry per CDR3 protein. Of 660,000 or so distinct CDR3 sequences listed, about 20% were seen once; the top ten hold under 35%. The study included ophthalmopathy patients with Clinical Activity Score at least 3, NOSPECS grade at least 4 and duration under 3 months. Fresh peripheral blood, 10 ml, was the source of the PBMCs. This clonotype has just a few counts.

The J gene is TRBJ1-2, the V gene TRBV29-1; no definite D call. This clonotype originated in a man aged 30 to 39 with Graves' ophthalmopathy. The sequenced sample was blood. The CDR3 is CSVQSPWDYGYTF. The CDR3 DNA sequence: TGCAGCGTTCAATCCCCTTGGGACTATGGCTACACCTTC.